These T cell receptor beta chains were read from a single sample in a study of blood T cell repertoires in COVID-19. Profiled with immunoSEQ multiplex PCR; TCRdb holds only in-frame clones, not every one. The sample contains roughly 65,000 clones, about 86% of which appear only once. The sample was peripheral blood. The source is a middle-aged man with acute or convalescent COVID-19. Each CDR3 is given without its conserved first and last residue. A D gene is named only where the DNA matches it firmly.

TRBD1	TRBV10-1	ASSPGGTYEAF
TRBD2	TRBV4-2	ASSQELAGGPDTQY
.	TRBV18	ASSPPATGITDTQY
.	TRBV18	ASSPPLRADYGYT
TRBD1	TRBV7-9	ASSGTGWMDEQF
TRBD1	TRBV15	ATSTGGYGYT
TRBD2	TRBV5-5	ASSPGLAGWETQY
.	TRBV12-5	ASGGQPYSNQPQH
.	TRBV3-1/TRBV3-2	ASSRPALSGSSYEQY
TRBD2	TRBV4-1	ASSQEAGLDYTGANVLT
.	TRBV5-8	AQSVATANYGYT
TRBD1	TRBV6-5	ASTGGTDYGYT
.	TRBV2	ASSWGVTGPGEQF
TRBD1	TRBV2	ASSGQGLGNQPQH
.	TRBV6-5	ASSYRDRSGAF
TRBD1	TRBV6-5	ASSSGQGADYVKLF
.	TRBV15	ATSRARVDGYT
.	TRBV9	ASSPGQIIH
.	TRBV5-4	ATKAEVEQY
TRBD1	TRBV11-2	ASSLDRDSEQY
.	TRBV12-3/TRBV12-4	ASSLNGQPQH
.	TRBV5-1	ASSLTPSTEAF
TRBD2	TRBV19	ASRLAGPFSTDTQY
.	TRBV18	ASSPAWGEDEQY
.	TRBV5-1	ASSVDSATDTQY
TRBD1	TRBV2	ASRTGGYGYT
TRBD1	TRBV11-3	ASSPGQLPF
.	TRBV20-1	SALTAYEQY